A selection of T cell receptor beta chains follows, all from one sample in a study of cytomegalovirus exposure and HLA in healthy donors. Using immunoSEQ multiplex PCR, the repertoire was profiled, and TCRdb retains in-frame clones only, with some absent. The sample includes under 200,000 clones, approximately 80% seen only once; the top ten take roughly 3.6%. Sequenced material: PBMCs. These receptors came from a man aged 35-49 years in good health and CMV-seropositive. Each CDR3 is given with its conserved first and last residue. A D gene is named only where the DNA matches it firmly. Clone size is stated in some rows and not others, as once, few, many or a class when expanded.

>14|once|TRBJ2-7|.|TRBV19
CASSRSDTTYEQYF
TGTGCCAGTAGTAGATCTGACACCACCTACGAGCAGTACTTC
>16|.|TRBJ2-2|TRBD1|TRBV15
CATSPRQGYLGGELFF
TGTGCCACCAGTCCTCGACAGGGTTATCTAGGCGGGGAGCTGTTTTTT
>15|few|TRBJ2-5|TRBD1|TRBV7-9
CASSILGQVVETQYF
TGTGCCAGCAGCATCCTCGGACAGGTCGTAGAGACCCAGTACTTC
>15|few|TRBJ2-2|TRBD1|TRBV4-1
CASSARGPNTGELFF
TGCGCCAGCAGCGCAAGGGGGCCTAACACCGGGGAGCTGTTTTTT
>16|.|TRBJ1-5|.|TRBV18
CASSLGGSYSNQPQHF
TGTGCCAGCTCACTAGGGGGAAGCTATAGCAATCAGCCCCAGCATTTT
>16|.|TRBJ2-5|TRBD2|TRBV7-9
CASSSKAGGYQETQYF
TGTGCCAGCAGTTCCAAAGCGGGGGGGTACCAAGAGACCCAGTACTTC
>14|once|TRBJ1-2|TRBD1|TRBV6-5
CASSYSGQGNGYTF
TGTGCCAGCAGTTACTCGGGACAGGGGAATGGCTACACCTTC
>14|.|TRBJ1-1|TRBD1|TRBV6-5
CASSDLDRDGEAFF
TGTGCCAGCAGTGACCTCGACAGGGACGGTGAAGCTTTCTTT
>21|once|TRBJ2-6|TRBD2|TRBV28
CASSLSILTSGSGSGANVLTF
TGTGCCAGCAGTTTATCTATTCTGACTAGCGGGAGTGGGTCTGGGGCCAACGTCCTGACTTTC
>13|.|TRBJ1-1|.|TRBV19
CAVLGGGLNEAFF
TGTGCCGTCCTTGGCGGGGGGCTCAATGAAGCTTTCTTT
>13|once|TRBJ1-1|.|TRBV21-1
CASSPRENTEAFF
TGTGCCAGCAGCCCACGGGAGAACACTGAAGCTTTCTTT
>13|.|TRBJ2-3|TRBD2|TRBV30
CAWETSGRATQYF
TGTGCCTGGGAGACTAGCGGGAGGGCCACGCAGTATTTT
>14|once|TRBJ2-5|.|TRBV6-1
CASSELDPGDTQYF
TGTGCCAGCAGCGAATTGGACCCGGGGGACACCCAGTACTTC